A single T cell receptor beta chain is shown here with its context. Its cognate antigen is unknown. The sample comes from a study of human T cells and chemical hapten exposure. Study findings and constraints: Positive correlation was observed between PT1 expanded TCR counts and patch test score.

TCRdb called the RACE reads again in MiXCR, with one record for every CDR3 protein. The sample carries roughly 74,000 distinct CDR3 sequences, around a third recorded once. As to time point: patch test 1, 2 weeks after DPC sensitization. Treatment specified: therapeutic diphenylcyclopropenone sensitization with weekly scalp DPC. Blood sampling occurred before each patch-test application. Patients had alopecia, were aged 18 to 70, and were not pregnant. Germline CDR1 is LGHDT and CDR2 is YNNKEL (reference sequence). The V end was cut by 4 bases, the J end by 6 bases, with 9 bases between. The CDR3 totals 13 residues.

The clonotype comes from a man aged 40-50 years with alopecia areata. Some clones in this sample may be carry-over from other donors' samples. The V call is TRBV3-1, the J call TRBJ2-2, with D uncertain. The sample here was whole blood, taken in connection with sensitization to the hapten diphenylcyclopropenone (DPC). CDR3 protein: CASSPRWSGELFF. DNA of the CDR3: TGTGCCAGCAGCCCCCGGTGGTCCGGGGAGCTGTTTTTT.